A single sample is the source of the 4 T cell receptor beta chains below, sequenced in a study of response to subunit inactivated influenza vaccine. TCRdb used MiXCR to reprocess the RT-PCR reads, holding one entry per CDR3 protein. The data hold 650,000 to 700,000 distinct CDR3 sequences, with 15% to 18% observed a single time. The sample was PBMCs from blood, taken roughly 12 days after vaccination. These receptors were taken from a middle-aged man who received an inactivated influenza vaccine.

The V call is TRBV5-1, the J call TRBJ2-5; D uncertain. There are 12 residues in the CDR3. Trimming stripped 4 bases from V and 1 base from J, with 5 bases between. Germline CDR1 SGHRS, CDR2 YFSETQ. The CDR3 loop is CASSSVQETQYF. The CDR3 nucleotides read TGCGCCAGCAGCAGTGTCCAAGAGACCCAGTACTTC.

The chain carries TRBV5-1 and TRBJ2-3; no definite D call. CDR3 length: 17 residues. CDR1 is SGHRS, CDR2 YFSETQ, per germline. V lost 0 bases and J 2 bases, leaving 16 bases between the germline ends. The CDR3 bases are TGCGCCAGCAGCTTGGCCCTGGCAGGCCCTCTCACAGATACGCAGTATTTT. Amino acid sequence: CASSLALAGPLTDTQYF.

This clonotype was recorded many times. The chain joins TRBV18 to TRBJ1-2, with no clear D. Germline V lookup: CDR1 KGHSH, CDR2 LQKENI. The CDR3 is 16 residues long. V was trimmed by 0 bases and J by 2 bases, leaving 13 bases between them. Here the CDR3 reads CASSPPSTRGNYGYTF. The CDR3, as DNA: TGTGCCAGCTCACCACCGAGCACGAGAGGGAACTATGGCTACACCTTC.

This clonotype was counted at least ten times. V and J are TRBV7-2 and TRBJ2-2; 7 nucleotides line up with TRBD2. V lost 2 bases and J lost 3; bases outside the gene matches: 6. The CDR3 has 16 residues. CDR1 SGHTA and CDR2 FQGNSA come from the germline V gene. The DNA of the CDR3 is TGTGCCAGCAGCTTACCTCGGGGGGAGTACACCGGGGAGCTGTTTTTT. Protein product: CASSLPRGEYTGELFF.